This is a list of T cell receptor beta chains from one sample in a study of blood T cells in healthy people across ages. TCRdb fed the 5' RACE reads into MiXCR, producing one record per CDR3 protein. The sample has some 710,000 distinct CDR3 sequences, 46% seen once; the top ten hold 15% to 20%. The specimen was blood. The receptor source for this set is a man aged 80 or over in good health. Both conserved end residues are part of each CDR3. The order of the fields is J gene, V gene, CDR3 length, clone size, D gene, CDR3 DNA, CDR3 protein. The D gene is left open where the match is weak. Only part of the rows carry a size: once, few, many, or a class if the clone is expanded.

J: TRBJ2-3; V: TRBV12-5; length: 14; size: .; D: .; DNA: TGTGCTAGTGCCAGGGGAGGCGAAGAGGATACGCAGTATTTT; CDR3: CASARGGEEDTQYF
J: TRBJ2-7; V: TRBV28; length: 16; size: many; D: .; DNA: TGTGCCAGCAGTTTACCTGTTTCAGGGGACCCCTACGAGCAGTACTTC; CDR3: CASSLPVSGDPYEQYF
J: TRBJ2-7; V: TRBV3-1; length: 12; size: .; D: .; DNA: TGTGCCAGCAGCCAACAGGAATCCGAGCAGTACTTC; CDR3: CASSQQESEQYF
J: TRBJ2-3; V: TRBV28; length: 18; size: .; D: TRBD2; DNA: TGTGCCAGCAGTTTAACGGGACTAGCGGGAGAAGATGCAGATACGCAGTATTTT; CDR3: CASSLTGLAGEDADTQYF
J: TRBJ2-5; V: TRBV7-2; length: 14; size: .; D: TRBD2; DNA: TGTGCCAGCAGCGTAGCGCTGTCGGGGGGGGAGCAGTACTTC; CDR3: CASSVALSGGEQYF
J: TRBJ2-3; V: TRBV11-3; length: 15; size: .; D: .; DNA: TGTGCCAGCAGCTTAGAATCGGTTAGCACAGATACGCAGTATTTT; CDR3: CASSLESVSTDTQYF
J: TRBJ2-1; V: TRBV7-2; length: 12; size: many; D: .; DNA: TGTGCCACACGGCGGGTGGGCTATGAGCAGTTCTTC; CDR3: CATRRVGYEQFF
J: TRBJ2-1; V: TRBV12-3/TRBV12-4; length: 14; size: few; D: .; DNA: TGTGCCAGCAGTTTTGGTGTAGGTTTCGGTGAGCAGTTCTTC; CDR3: CASSFGVGFGEQFF
J: TRBJ1-1; V: TRBV9; length: 16; size: .; D: .; DNA: TGTGCCAGCAGCGTTAGACACGACGATTGGAGCACTGAAGCTTTCTTT; CDR3: CASSVRHDDWSTEAFF
J: TRBJ1-5; V: TRBV12-5; length: 17; size: .; D: TRBD1; DNA: TGTGCTAGTGGTTTGGTACTTGGGACAGAGTTCCCTCAGCCCCAGCATTTT; CDR3: CASGLVLGTEFPQPQHF
J: TRBJ1-6; V: TRBV12-3/TRBV12-4; length: 13; size: .; D: TRBD1; DNA: TGTGCCAGCAGTTCAGGGGGAGGCTCACCCCTCCACTTT; CDR3: CASSSGGGSPLHF
J: TRBJ2-4; V: TRBV20-1; length: 13; size: .; D: TRBD1; DNA: TGCAGTGCCACCGGACAGGGGGGTGGCATTCAGTACTTC; CDR3: CSATGQGGGIQYF
J: TRBJ2-3; V: TRBV28; length: 12; size: .; D: TRBD2; DNA: TGTGCCCTTAGCGGGAACACAGATACGCAGTATTTT; CDR3: CALSGNTDTQYF
J: TRBJ2-2; V: TRBV5-6; length: 12; size: few; D: .; DNA: TGTGCCAGCAGCTTGGGGGGCCGTAAGCTGTTTTTT; CDR3: CASSLGGRKLFF
J: TRBJ2-7; V: TRBV29-1; length: 15; size: .; D: TRBD2; DNA: TGCAACGTTTCCGGTATGACTAGCGGGACCTACGAGCAGTACTTC; CDR3: CNVSGMTSGTYEQYF
J: TRBJ2-2; V: TRBV20-1; length: 13; size: .; D: TRBD2; DNA: TGCAGTGTCGTCACTAGCGGGACCGGGGAGCTGTTTTTT; CDR3: CSVVTSGTGELFF
J: TRBJ1-1; V: TRBV7-9; length: 11; size: .; D: .; DNA: TGTGCCAGCGGGGAAAACACTGAAGCTTTCTTT; CDR3: CASGENTEAFF
J: TRBJ1-2; V: TRBV28; length: 16; size: few; D: TRBD1; DNA: TGTGCCAGCAGTTTACCGGCGGGACAGGGGTTCTATGGCTACACCTTC; CDR3: CASSLPAGQGFYGYTF
J: TRBJ2-7; V: TRBV27; length: 15; size: .; D: TRBD1; DNA: TGTGCCAGCAGTTTAGGGGGACAGGGGTTTAACGAGCAGTACTTC; CDR3: CASSLGGQGFNEQYF
J: TRBJ2-7; V: TRBV7-2; length: 17; size: .; D: TRBD2; DNA: TGTGCCAGCAGCCTTAATTTTGGCGGGAGGGCCCTATACGAGCAGTACTTC; CDR3: CASSLNFGGRALYEQYF
J: TRBJ2-5; V: TRBV20-1; length: 13; size: .; D: TRBD1; DNA: TGCAGTGCAGCGGGACAGGGCCAACGGACCCAGTACTTC; CDR3: CSAAGQGQRTQYF
J: TRBJ1-2; V: TRBV28; length: 13; size: few; D: .; DNA: TGTGCCAGCACTCAAGGGGGATGGTATGGCTACACCTTC; CDR3: CASTQGGWYGYTF
J: TRBJ2-4; V: TRBV11-2; length: 17; size: .; D: .; DNA: TGTGCCAGCAGCTCGGGTGTCACGGCGGGGGCCAAAAACATTCAGTACTTC; CDR3: CASSSGVTAGAKNIQYF
J: TRBJ2-7; V: TRBV20-1; length: 14; size: .; D: TRBD1; DNA: TGCAGTGCTGGAAGACAGGGAATAATGCACGAGCAGTACTTC; CDR3: CSAGRQGIMHEQYF
J: TRBJ2-1; V: TRBV28; length: 14; size: few; D: .; DNA: TGTGCCAGCAGTCCCGCGGCGGACTACAATGAGCAGTTCTTC; CDR3: CASSPAADYNEQFF
J: TRBJ1-5; V: TRBV6-2/TRBV6-3; length: 14; size: .; D: .; DNA: TGTGCCAGCAGTTACGAAAACAGGGACCAGCCCCAGCATTTT; CDR3: CASSYENRDQPQHF
J: TRBJ2-7; V: TRBV7-2; length: 15; size: few; D: .; DNA: TGTGCCAGCAGCTTAGGGCAGGGTAGGACCTACGAGCAGTACTTC; CDR3: CASSLGQGRTYEQYF
J: TRBJ2-7; V: TRBV7-2; length: 14; size: many; D: .; DNA: TGTGCCAGCAGCTTAGAGCCCGAGATCTACGAGCAGTACTTC; CDR3: CASSLEPEIYEQYF
J: TRBJ2-5; V: TRBV30; length: 16; size: .; D: .; DNA: TGTGCCTGGAGTGCGCCCCAGTTTCGGGGGCAAGAGACCCAGTACTTC; CDR3: CAWSAPQFRGQETQYF
J: TRBJ2-1; V: TRBV7-2; length: 16; size: .; D: TRBD2; DNA: TGTGCCAGCAGCTTAGACTTTAGCGGGAGTGTCAATGAGCAGTTCTTC; CDR3: CASSLDFSGSVNEQFF
J: TRBJ2-3; V: TRBV7-3; length: 12; size: .; D: .; DNA: TGTGCCAGCAGCAAAGAAGACGATACGCAGTATTTT; CDR3: CASSKEDDTQYF
J: TRBJ2-3; V: TRBV28; length: 14; size: .; D: .; DNA: TGTGCCAGCAGTTTAGGCAGGTTAATGGAGACGCAGTATTTT; CDR3: CASSLGRLMETQYF
J: TRBJ2-1; V: TRBV9; length: 15; size: .; D: .; DNA: TGTGCCAGCAGCGTAACCACAAATACTTACAATGAGCAGTTCTTC; CDR3: CASSVTTNTYNEQFF
J: TRBJ2-3; V: TRBV4-1; length: 18; size: .; D: .; DNA: TGCGCCAGCAGCCAAAGGCTAGGGAGGAACATGTCCGCAGATACGCAGTATTTT; CDR3: CASSQRLGRNMSADTQYF